Below, one TCR beta chain is given with its context. The data are from a study of blood T cell repertoires in COVID-19. Sequencing was performed with immunoSEQ multiplex PCR; in TCRdb, only in-frame clones are kept and a portion is missing. The data contain under 350,000 clones, about 90% of them singletons. The CDR3 loop spans 16 amino acids. J gave up 4 bases and V 7 bases, and 12 bases lay outside the gene matches. The germline gives CDR1 MDHEN, CDR2 SYDVKM. The specimen sequenced was PBMCs or T cells enriched from blood (not recorded which). The receptor comes from a woman aged 60-70 years who had recovered from COVID-19. The chain employs TRBV28 and TRBJ2-1; 8 nucleotides agree with TRBD2. The CDR3 loop is CASTGGLRLRYNEQFF. CDR3 in DNA: TGTGCCAGCACGGGGGGGCTCCGTTTGCGATACAATGAGCAGTTCTTC.